This is a list of T cell receptor beta chains from one sample in a study of response to subunit inactivated influenza vaccine. TCRdb recomputed calls from the RT-PCR reads with MiXCR, one row per CDR3 protein. The sample holds approximately 700,000 distinct CDR3 sequences; around 14% are singletons and the top ten take approximately 7%. The specimen was PBMCs from blood, collected less than 15 days before vaccination. These receptors were taken from a man over 45 who received an inactivated influenza vaccine. Both conserved end residues are part of each CDR3. The D gene is left open where the match is weak. Not every row has a clone size; where given, it reads once, few, many or a size class.

abundance,j_gene,d_gene,v_gene,CDR3aa,CDR3nt
.,TRBJ2-1,TRBD1,TRBV6-1,CASSRQGMSSYNEQFF,TGTGCCAGCAGTAGACAGGGGATGAGCTCCTACAATGAGCAGTTCTTC
few,TRBJ2-5,.,TRBV7-6,CASSFSLLGKETQYF,TGTGCCAGCAGCTTTTCGCTGCTCGGGAAGGAGACCCAGTACTTC
many,TRBJ2-1,TRBD1,TRBV7-9,CASSVVTGGNEQFF,TGTGCCAGCAGCGTTGTTACAGGGGGCAATGAGCAGTTCTTC
few,TRBJ1-1,.,TRBV18,CASSPNWDTEAFF,TGTGCCAGCTCACCGAATTGGGACACTGAAGCTTTCTTT
.,TRBJ2-2,.,TRBV12-3/TRBV12-4,CASRRTETGELFF,TGTGCCAGCAGGAGAACAGAGACCGGGGAGCTGTTTTTT
few,TRBJ1-2,.,TRBV2,CASGLNGYTF,TGTGCCAGCGGACTGAATGGCTACACCTTC
.,TRBJ1-2,.,TRBV7-2,CASSSRGYREGYGYTF,TGTGCCAGCAGCTCCCGAGGATACAGGGAGGGCTATGGCTACACCTTC
.,TRBJ1-5,.,TRBV20-1,CSTPDGLNQPQHF,TGCAGTACTCCGGACGGGCTCAATCAGCCCCAGCATTTT
.,TRBJ1-4,TRBD1,TRBV20-1,CSAMGQAQENEKLFF,TGCAGTGCTATGGGACAGGCTCAGGAAAATGAAAAACTGTTTTTT
.,TRBJ1-1,TRBD1,TRBV12-3/TRBV12-4,CASSPGGWTEAFF,TGTGCCAGCAGCCCAGGGGGGTGGACTGAAGCTTTCTTT
.,TRBJ1-1,.,TRBV20-1,CSARAGHLNTEAFF,TGCAGTGCTAGAGCGGGGCACCTCAACACTGAAGCTTTCTTT
many,TRBJ2-1,TRBD1,TRBV19,CASSSDRGAYNEQFF,TGTGCCAGTAGCTCGGACAGGGGCGCCTACAATGAGCAGTTCTTC
few,TRBJ2-5,.,TRBV24-1,CATSDLGGAQETQYF,TGTGCCACCAGTGATTTAGGCGGGGCCCAAGAGACCCAGTACTTC
.,TRBJ2-3,TRBD2,TRBV5-1,CASSSGGDTDTQYF,TGCGCCAGCAGCTCCGGGGGGGACACAGATACGCAGTATTTT
few,TRBJ2-7,.,TRBV12-3/TRBV12-4,CASSLSGLYEQYF,TGTGCCAGCAGTTTGTCCGGGTTATACGAGCAGTACTTC
few,TRBJ1-5,.,TRBV6-5,CASSNSWDLYSNQPQHF,TGTGCCAGCAGTAACTCCTGGGACCTATATAGCAATCAGCCCCAGCATTTT
few,TRBJ2-5,.,TRBV9,CASSPMDSQQETQYF,TGTGCCAGCAGCCCAATGGACAGCCAACAAGAGACCCAGTACTTC
.,TRBJ2-1,TRBD2,TRBV11-2,CASSLELSRLAGGINEQFF,TGTGCCAGCAGCTTAGAACTTAGCCGGCTAGCGGGAGGTATCAATGAGCAGTTCTTC
few,TRBJ2-5,.,TRBV24-1,CATSDGAQETQYF,TGTGCCACCAGTGATGGGGCCCAAGAGACCCAGTACTTC
few,TRBJ2-7,TRBD1,TRBV6-1,CASIDDRGPSYEQYF,TGTGCCAGCATCGACGACAGGGGGCCCTCCTACGAGCAGTACTTC
.,TRBJ2-7,.,TRBV7-2,CASSLETGRTGQYF,TGTGCCAGCAGCTTAGAGACTGGGCGCACGGGGCAGTACTTC
few,TRBJ2-2,TRBD1,TRBV4-3,CASSGEGAGTGELFF,TGCGCCAGCAGCGGAGAGGGGGCGGGCACCGGGGAGCTGTTTTTT
.,TRBJ1-5,.,TRBV28,CASSNQPQHF,TGTGCCAGCAGTAATCAGCCCCAGCATTTT
.,TRBJ1-4,.,TRBV25-1,CASSEGGFDEKLFF,TGTGCCAGCAGTGAAGGGGGCTTTGATGAAAAACTGTTTTTT
few,TRBJ2-3,.,TRBV14,CASSQGSATDTQYF,TGTGCCAGCAGCCAAGGGTCTGCCACAGATACGCAGTATTTT
few,TRBJ1-5,.,TRBV6-2/TRBV6-3,CASSYGVGLMPQHF,TGTGCCAGCAGTTACGGAGTTGGGCTGATGCCCCAGCATTTT
.,TRBJ2-1,.,TRBV29-1,CSVEGQVNEQFF,TGCAGCGTTGAAGGACAGGTCAATGAGCAGTTCTTC
few,TRBJ1-5,.,TRBV28,CASSLVLRNQPQHF,TGTGCCAGCAGTTTGGTACTTCGTAATCAGCCCCAGCATTTT
.,TRBJ2-1,TRBD1,TRBV10-3,CAISPGQGANEQFF,TGTGCCATCAGTCCGGGACAGGGAGCCAACGAGCAGTTCTTC
.,TRBJ2-5,TRBD1,TRBV7-2,CASSSMTGDVTQYF,TGTGCCAGCAGCTCCATGACAGGGGATGTGACCCAGTACTTC
many,TRBJ1-4,.,TRBV6-5,CASSYGGDRSEKLFF,TGTGCCAGCAGTTACGGCGGGGATAGGTCGGAAAAACTGTTTTTT
.,TRBJ2-1,TRBD2,TRBV29-1,CSVDGTSIMGDEQFF,TGCAGCGTTGACGGGACTAGCATTATGGGCGATGAGCAGTTCTTC
once,TRBJ2-5,.,TRBV7-2,CASSLGAISGGGLETQYF,TGTGCCAGCAGCTTAGGCGCTATTAGCGGAGGAGGGTTAGAGACCCAGTACTTC
.,TRBJ2-3,.,TRBV7-9,CASSLADQGFTDTQYF,TGTGCCAGCAGCTTAGCGGACCAGGGTTTCACAGATACGCAGTATTTT
few,TRBJ1-5,.,TRBV6-2/TRBV6-3,CASSYFWGNQPQHF,TGTGCCAGCAGTTACTTTTGGGGCAATCAGCCCCAGCATTTT
.,TRBJ2-5,TRBD1,TRBV28,CASSLYGGQGAAAQETQYF,TGTGCCAGCAGTTTATATGGGGGACAGGGCGCGGCAGCCCAAGAGACCCAGTACTTC
few,TRBJ2-7,.,TRBV4-2,CASSQTSKPYEQYF,TGTGCCAGCAGCCAAACATCTAAACCCTACGAGCAGTACTTC
.,TRBJ2-7,.,TRBV20-1,CSAKDPNEQYF,TGCAGTGCTAAGGACCCAAACGAGCAGTACTTC
.,TRBJ2-1,.,TRBV15,CATSRDVGKQFF,TGTGCCACCAGCAGAGATGTGGGAAAGCAGTTCTTC
few,TRBJ1-1,TRBD1,TRBV4-3,CASSQSDGTGLGRNTEAFF,TGCGCCAGCAGCCAATCAGACGGGACAGGGCTAGGGAGGAACACTGAAGCTTTCTTT
.,TRBJ2-1,TRBD2,TRBV29-1,CSVEEFRGRATNEQFF,TGCAGCGTTGAAGAGTTCCGCGGGAGGGCCACGAATGAGCAGTTCTTC
few,TRBJ1-1,.,TRBV5-1,CASSHQGANTEAFF,TGCGCCAGCAGCCACCAGGGTGCGAACACTGAAGCTTTCTTT
.,TRBJ2-7,TRBD2,TRBV30,CAWGAGGYEQYF,TGTGCCTGGGGCGCGGGGGGCTACGAGCAGTACTTC
.,TRBJ2-7,.,TRBV7-6,CASSPRSDEQYF,TGTGCCAGCAGCCCACGATCGGACGAGCAGTACTTC
few,TRBJ2-5,TRBD1,TRBV6-2/TRBV6-3,CASSYRDSWETQYF,TGTGCCAGCAGTTACCGGGACAGCTGGGAGACCCAGTACTTC
.,TRBJ1-2,.,TRBV9,CASSVQGSTRPNTAQYRALGYTF,TGTGCCAGCAGCGTTCAAGGATCGACCCGTCCCAATACCGCCCAATACCGCGCCTTAGGCTACACCTTC
.,TRBJ2-5,.,TRBV25-1,CASSELVLPTPRETQYF,TGTGCCAGCAGTGAATTGGTCTTGCCGACCCCCCGGGAGACCCAGTACTTC
.,TRBJ2-4,.,TRBV3-1,CASSQDRGARAKNIQYF,TGTGCCAGCAGCCAAGATAGAGGGGCGCGGGCCAAAAACATTCAGTACTTC
few,TRBJ1-1,.,TRBV10-3,CAISESRGEILAFF,TGTGCCATCAGTGAGAGTCGGGGAGAGATACTAGCTTTCTTT
few,TRBJ2-7,.,TRBV7-2,CASSSRGAMGYEQYF,TGTGCCAGCAGCTCCAGGGGGGCAATGGGGTACGAGCAGTACTTC
.,TRBJ2-1,TRBD2,TRBV29-1,CSVEGRGDSYNEQFF,TGCAGCGTTGAAGGGCGGGGGGACTCCTACAATGAGCAGTTCTTC
once,TRBJ1-2,.,TRBV7-9,CASSVTVVDYGYTF,TGTGCCAGCAGCGTGACTGTTGTGGACTATGGCTACACCTTC
few,TRBJ2-1,.,TRBV4-2,CASSQDLGATYNEQFF,TGTGCCAGCAGCCAAGACTTAGGGGCGACCTACAATGAGCAGTTCTTC
few,TRBJ1-6,.,TRBV7-9,CASSPQGIDSPLHF,TGTGCCAGCAGCCCCCAGGGGATTGATTCACCCCTCCACTTT
.,TRBJ2-5,TRBD2,TRBV20-1,CSAQTSGGETQYF,TGCAGTGCCCAGACTAGCGGGGGAGAGACCCAGTACTTC
.,TRBJ2-3,.,TRBV7-2,CASSLGVPRTDTQYF,TGTGCCAGCAGCTTAGGGGTCCCGCGCACAGATACGCAGTATTTT
.,TRBJ2-7,TRBD2,TRBV2,CASRSLAGGRYEQYF,TGTGCCAGCCGTTCACTAGCGGGGGGGAGATACGAGCAGTACTTC
few,TRBJ2-5,.,TRBV5-1,CASRVTWREETQYF,TGCGCCAGCAGGGTAACATGGCGGGAAGAGACCCAGTACTTC
.,TRBJ2-3,TRBD1,TRBV6-1,CASSLQDRGDTQYF,TGTGCCAGCAGTCTCCAGGACAGGGGAGATACGCAGTATTTT